The entry below describes one TCR beta chain. The sample comes from a study of technical replicates of blood from a handful of donors. In germline, CDR1 is SGHVS, CDR2 FNYEAQ. The length of the CDR3 is 12 residues. V lost 4 bases, J lost 10 bases, and 11 bases lay in between. Clones were sequenced by immunoSEQ multiplex PCR, and TCRdb holds only the in-frame ones, with some missing. The table has approximately 81,000 clones, over 75% seen once. Material for sequencing was PBMCs. The J gene is TRBJ1-3, the V gene TRBV7-6; tentative D call: TRBD1 (5 bases). This receptor was identified in a human donor in good health. Some clones in this sample may be carry-over from other donors' samples. For the CDR3, the DNA is TGTGCCAGCAGCTCTCAGTGGACAACCATATATTTT. It codes for CASSSQWTTIYF.